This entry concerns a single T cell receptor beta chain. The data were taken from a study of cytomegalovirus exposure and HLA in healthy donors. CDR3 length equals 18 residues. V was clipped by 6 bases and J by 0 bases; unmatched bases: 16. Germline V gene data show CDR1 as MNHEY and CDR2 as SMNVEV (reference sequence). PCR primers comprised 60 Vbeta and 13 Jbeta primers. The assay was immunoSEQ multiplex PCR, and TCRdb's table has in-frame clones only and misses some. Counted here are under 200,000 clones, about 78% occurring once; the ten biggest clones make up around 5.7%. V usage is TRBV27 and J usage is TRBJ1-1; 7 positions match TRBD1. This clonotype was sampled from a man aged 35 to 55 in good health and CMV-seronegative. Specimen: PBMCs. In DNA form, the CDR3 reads TGTGCCAGCAGGGGTTACAGGGGAAGGTACCCCATGAACACTGAAGCTTTCTTT. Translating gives CASRGYRGRYPMNTEAFF.